Listed here are 5 T cell receptor beta chains from one sample, sequenced in a study of CD8+ T cells in alopecia areata. Following extraction, RNA underwent reverse transcription to cDNA, which served as the sequencing template. The method was immunoSEQ multiplex PCR; TCRdb's version includes in-frame clones alone and lacks a portion of them. The sample carries fewer than 250,000 clones, about two fifths recorded once. The treatment was: oral pan-JAK inhibitor, 5-10 mg twice daily. The material sequenced was CD4+ T cells sorted from blood, taken at roughly week 30, from a patient treated with tofacitinib. Receptors originate from a human donor with alopecia areata.

This clone was detected a few times. This chain links TRBV29-1 with TRBJ2-1, with D unclear. Germline lookup yields CDR1 SQVTM and CDR2 ANQGSEA. The V end was cut by 7 bases, the J end by 8 bases, with 15 bases between. The CDR3 is made up of 12 amino acids. CDR3 region: CSGLRVGHEQFF. The CDR3 DNA reads TGCAGCGGGCTTAGGGTAGGTCATGAGCAGTTCTTC.

This clone has just a few counts. The chain carries TRBV5-1 and TRBJ2-3, with 9 bases aligning to TRBD2. The ends lost 0 bases at V and 2 bases at J; junction bases unmatched: 4. CDR1 and CDR2 (germline): SGHRS, YFSETQ. The CDR3 loop spans 16 amino acids. Written as DNA, the CDR3 is TGCGCCAGCAGCTTGGGGACTAGCGAATTCACAGATACGCAGTATTTT. Protein product: CASSLGTSEFTDTQYF.

The gene calls are TRBV25-1 and TRBJ2-7, with 10 bases that match TRBD2. The CDR3 spans 17 residues. The germline gives CDR1 MGHDK, CDR2 SYGVNS. Trimming cost V 3 bases and J 6 bases; bases outside gene matches: 14. CDR3 in amino acids: CASSDWLGASGSGEQYF. The CDR3 bases are TGTGCCAGCAGTGACTGGTTAGGGGCTAGCGGGAGTGGCGAGCAGTACTTC.

V gene TRBV10-3 combines with J gene TRBJ1-1; D is possibly TRBD1 (6 bases). Germline V gene data show CDR1 as ENHRY and CDR2 as SYGVKD. The CDR3 spans 14 residues. Trimming took off 0 bases at V and 5 bases at J, with 10 bases between the two ends. The CDR3 coding sequence is TGTGCCATCAGTGAGTCTAGTCAGGGGACTGAAGCTTTCTTT. It specifies CAISESSQGTEAFF.

This clone was detected a few times. J is TRBJ2-7 and V is TRBV18, with 10 bases identical to TRBD1. V gave up 5 bases and J gave up 2 bases; unmatched junction bases: 6. In germline, CDR1 is KGHSH, CDR2 LQKENI. The CDR3 loop spans 15 amino acids. The chain's CDR3 is CASSTRGQGTYEQYF. The CDR3 nucleotides are TGTGCCAGCTCAACAAGGGGACAGGGGACCTACGAGCAGTACTTC.